This T cell receptor (beta chain) was documented in a study of blood T cell repertoires in COVID-19. As for the study in general: The samples span acute and convalescent COVID-19 from the United States, Italy and Spain. T cells, B-cell-depleted T cells, or PBMCs provided the cDNA or gDNA that served as material.

Original handling: Estimates of nucleated cell counts were drawn from the amplification of reference gene primers. The method was immunoSEQ multiplex PCR; TCRdb's version includes in-frame clones alone and lacks a portion of them. Clone size and V and J calls were adopted from that table, with D and trimming inferred from the DNA. This table holds 50,000 or so clones, under 90% found once. CDR1 is KGHSH and CDR2 is LQKENI in the germline V gene. CDR3 length: 13 amino acids. V was shortened by 6 bases and J by 6 bases, with 13 bases between the two germline ends. Input material: peripheral blood. This chain uses TRBV18 with TRBJ2-3; possible D gene TRBD2, 5 bases. The clonotype was recovered from a man in his 70s with acute or convalescent COVID-19. For the CDR3, the DNA is TGTGCCAGCTCGTACGGACTGGCGGATACGCAGTATTTT. Protein product: CASSYGLADTQYF.